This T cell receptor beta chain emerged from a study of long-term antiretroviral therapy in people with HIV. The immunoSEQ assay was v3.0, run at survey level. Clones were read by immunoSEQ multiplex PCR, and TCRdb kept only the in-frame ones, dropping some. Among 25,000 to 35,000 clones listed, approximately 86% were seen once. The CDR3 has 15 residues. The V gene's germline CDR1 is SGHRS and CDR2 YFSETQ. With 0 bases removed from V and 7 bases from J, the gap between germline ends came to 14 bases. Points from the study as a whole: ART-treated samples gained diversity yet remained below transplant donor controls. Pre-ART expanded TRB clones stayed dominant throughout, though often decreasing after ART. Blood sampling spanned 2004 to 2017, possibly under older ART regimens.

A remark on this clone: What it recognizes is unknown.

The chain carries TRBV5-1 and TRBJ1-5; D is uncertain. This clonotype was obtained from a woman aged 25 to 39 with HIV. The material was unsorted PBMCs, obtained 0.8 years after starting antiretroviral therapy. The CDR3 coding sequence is TGCGCCAGCAGCTTGGAGGGCGGGGTTGGCCAGCCCCAGCATTTT. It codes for CASSLEGGVGQPQHF. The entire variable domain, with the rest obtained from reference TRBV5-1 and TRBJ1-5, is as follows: KAGVTQTPRYLIKTRGQQVTLSCSPISGHRSVSWYQQTPGQGLQFLFEYFSETQRNKGNFPGRFSGRQFSNSRSEMNVSTLELGDSALYLCASSLEGGVGQPQHFGDGTRLSIL.